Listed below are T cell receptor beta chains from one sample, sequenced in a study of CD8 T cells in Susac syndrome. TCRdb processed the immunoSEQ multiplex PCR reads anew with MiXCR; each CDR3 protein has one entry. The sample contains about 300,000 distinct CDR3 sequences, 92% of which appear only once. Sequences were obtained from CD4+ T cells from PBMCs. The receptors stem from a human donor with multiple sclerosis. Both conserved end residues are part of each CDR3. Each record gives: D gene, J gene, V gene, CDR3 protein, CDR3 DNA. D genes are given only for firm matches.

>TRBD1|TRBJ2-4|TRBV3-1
CASSRRQGAIAKNIQYF
TGTGCCAGCAGCCGTCGACAGGGGGCCATAGCCAAAAACATTCAGTACTTC
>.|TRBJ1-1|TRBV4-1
CASSQDRGIHGAFF
TGCGCCAGCAGCCAAGATCGGGGGATCCACGGGGCTTTCTTT
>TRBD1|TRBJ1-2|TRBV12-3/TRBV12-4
CASSLRQGGKDGYTF
TGTGCCAGCAGTCTCCGACAGGGTGGGAAGGATGGCTACACCTTC
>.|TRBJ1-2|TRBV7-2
CASSLADSSYGYTF
TGTGCCAGCAGCTTAGCAGACAGTTCCTATGGCTACACCTTC
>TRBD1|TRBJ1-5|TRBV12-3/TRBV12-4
CASRQTGNSNQPQHF
TGTGCCAGCAGACAGACAGGGAATAGCAATCAGCCCCAGCATTTT
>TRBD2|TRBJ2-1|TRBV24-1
CATSDSSGGSYDEQFF
TGTGCCACCAGTGATTCCAGCGGGGGGTCGTACGATGAGCAGTTCTTC
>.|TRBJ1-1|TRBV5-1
CASSLGAGWGESEAFF
TGCGCCAGCAGCTTGGGGGCCGGGTGGGGCGAGTCTGAAGCTTTCTTT
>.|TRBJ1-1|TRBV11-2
CASSLERGTEAFF
TGTGCCAGCAGCTTAGAGCGCGGGACTGAAGCTTTCTTT
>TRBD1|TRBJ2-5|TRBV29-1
CSVDWTGVGGTQYF
TGCAGCGTTGACTGGACAGGGGTGGGGGGGACCCAGTACTTC
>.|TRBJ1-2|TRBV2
CASMPPLGDSYTF
TGTGCCAGCATGCCCCCTCTGGGGGACTCTTACACCTTC
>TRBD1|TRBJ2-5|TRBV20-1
CSARSGGQEETQYF
TGCAGTGCTAGATCTGGGGGACAGGAAGAGACCCAGTACTTC
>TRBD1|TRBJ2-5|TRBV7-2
CASSPYRGQETQYF
TGTGCCAGCAGCCCATACAGGGGCCAAGAGACCCAGTACTTC
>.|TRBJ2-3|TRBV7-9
CASSSRGADTQYF
TGTGCCAGCAGCTCTAGGGGGGCAGATACGCAGTATTTT